This T cell receptor (beta chain) was sequenced for a study of T cell responses to AZD1222 COVID-19 vaccine. Study-level results: Vaccine-related CD4 TCRs covered spike, predominating at 160-218 and 743-854. Clonal diversity may have been underestimated, and the donors were mostly white British, with more females than males.

Germline V gives CDR1 SGHVS, CDR2 FQNEAQ. There are 13 residues in the CDR3. Trimming left V 6 bases short and J 6 bases short, with 12 bases between. Sequenced by immunoSEQ multiplex PCR; TCRdb stores in-frame clones only, minus some. The sample yields 110,000 to 150,000 clones, 75% to 90% seen once. As for this clone: The antigen remains unidentified.

The material was peripheral blood, obtained on day 0 of AZD1222 vaccination. This clonotype was obtained from an adult in good health. The chain links TRBV7-8 to TRBJ1-3; D gene ambiguous. DNA for the CDR3: TGTGCCAGCAGGACGGCTGGGGTAAACACCATATATTTT. The encoded protein is CASRTAGVNTIYF.